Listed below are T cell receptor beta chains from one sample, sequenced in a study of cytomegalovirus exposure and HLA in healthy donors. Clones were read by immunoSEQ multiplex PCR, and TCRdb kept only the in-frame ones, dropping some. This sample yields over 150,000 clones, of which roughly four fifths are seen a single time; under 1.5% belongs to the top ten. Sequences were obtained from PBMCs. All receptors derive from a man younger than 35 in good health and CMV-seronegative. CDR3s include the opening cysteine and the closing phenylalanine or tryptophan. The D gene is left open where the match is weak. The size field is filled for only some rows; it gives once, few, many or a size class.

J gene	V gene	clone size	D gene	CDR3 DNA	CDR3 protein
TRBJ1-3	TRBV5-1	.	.	TGCGCCAGCAGCTTGGCCGAAAGGAGAGACAGCAAAGGAAACACCATATATTTT	CASSLAERRDSKGNTIYF
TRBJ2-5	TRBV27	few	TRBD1	TGTGCCAGTCGCACCTCCGGACAGGGGGAACAAGAGACCCAGTACTTC	CASRTSGQGEQETQYF
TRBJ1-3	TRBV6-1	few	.	TGTGCCAGCAGCACAGGGACTGGAAACACCATATATTTT	CASSTGTGNTIYF
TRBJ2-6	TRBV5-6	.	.	TGTGCCAGCAGCTTACAGGGGGGGGGTGGGGCCAACGTCCTGACTTTC	CASSLQGGGGANVLTF
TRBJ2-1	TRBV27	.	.	TGTGCCAGCAGTTTCCATCCACCTTTAAGGTCGGGATCCTACAATGAGCAGTTCTTC	CASSFHPPLRSGSYNEQFF
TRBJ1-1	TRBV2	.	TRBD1	TGTGCCAGCAGTGAAGCAGGCAGGGGGGACACTGAAGCTTTCTTT	CASSEAGRGDTEAFF
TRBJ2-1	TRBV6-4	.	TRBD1	TGTGCCAGCAGTGAAGGGGACAGGGAGAGCAATGAGCAGTTCTTC	CASSEGDRESNEQFF
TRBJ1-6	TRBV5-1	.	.	TGCGCCAGCAGCTTGGGAAGCAGGGGAGATTCACCCCTCCACTTT	CASSLGSRGDSPLHF
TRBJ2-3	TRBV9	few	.	TGTGCCAGCAGCGTAGGGACTGTCTCAACTAGCACAGATACGCAGTATTTT	CASSVGTVSTSTDTQYF
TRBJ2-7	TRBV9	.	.	TGTGCCAGCAGCGGCCCGGGACAACGAGCGGATAGGGACGAGCAGTACTTC	CASSGPGQRADRDEQYF
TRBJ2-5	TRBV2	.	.	TGTGCCAGCGCCCGGGACTCTAGCCCTGAGACCCAGTACTTC	CASARDSSPETQYF
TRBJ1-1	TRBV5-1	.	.	TGCGCCAGCAGCTTGGCGGAGGGGCAAGAGACTGAAGCTTTCTTT	CASSLAEGQETEAFF
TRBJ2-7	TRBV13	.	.	TGTGCCAGCGCCTTGGGGGCCCTCGAGCAGTACTTC	CASALGALEQYF
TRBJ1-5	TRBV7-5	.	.	TGTGCCAGAAGCTTATATCGGTATAGCAATCAGCCCCAGCATTTT	CARSLYRYSNQPQHF
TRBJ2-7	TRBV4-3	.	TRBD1	TGCGCCAGCAGCCAAGATCTGGGGACAGGTTCCTACGAGCAGTACTTC	CASSQDLGTGSYEQYF
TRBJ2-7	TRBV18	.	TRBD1	TGTGCCAGCTCGCTTGGACAGGATGACGAGCAGTACTTC	CASSLGQDDEQYF
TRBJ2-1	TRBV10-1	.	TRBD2	TGCGCCAGCAGTGACCCACCGGGACTAGCGGGAGCCACCTCCTACAATGAGCAGTTCTTC	CASSDPPGLAGATSYNEQFF
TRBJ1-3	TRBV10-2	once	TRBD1	TGCGCCAGCAGTGGGACAGGGGGCGCGACGGGAAACACCATATATTTT	CASSGTGGATGNTIYF
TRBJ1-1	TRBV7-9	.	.	TGTGCCAGCAGCTTAAGCGGTCCGAACACTGAAGCTTTCTTT	CASSLSGPNTEAFF
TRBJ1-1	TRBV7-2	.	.	TGTGCCAGCAGCTTAGGGCAGCGTACTGAAGCTTTCTTT	CASSLGQRTEAFF
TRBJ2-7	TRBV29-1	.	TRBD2	TGCAGCGTTGGGGGCGGGAGAACCTACGAGCAGTACTTC	CSVGGGRTYEQYF
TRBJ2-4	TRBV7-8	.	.	TGTGCCAGCAGCCCCCGGCCAGGCGAAGGCGAAGACATTCAGTACTTC	CASSPRPGEGEDIQYF
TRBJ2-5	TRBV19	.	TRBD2	TGTGCCAGTAGTCCCCAGGGCGGGAGGTTGGTAGAGACCCAGTACTTC	CASSPQGGRLVETQYF
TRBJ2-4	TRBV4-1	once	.	TGCGCCAGCAGCCTAGGGTTTGGGGTGGGTGCGGGCAAAAACATTCAGTACTTC	CASSLGFGVGAGKNIQYF
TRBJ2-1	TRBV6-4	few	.	TGTGCCAGCAGTCCTCAACCGGGAGCCTCCAGCAATGAGCAGTTCTTC	CASSPQPGASSNEQFF
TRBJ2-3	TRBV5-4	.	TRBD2	TGTGCCAGCCGGGCGGGAGGGCCCGTAGATACGCAGTATTTT	CASRAGGPVDTQYF
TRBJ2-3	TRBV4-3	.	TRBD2	TGCGCCAGCAGCCAAGCCGGGACTACCCACACAGATACGCAGTATTTT	CASSQAGTTHTDTQYF
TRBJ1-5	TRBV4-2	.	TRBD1	TGTGCCAGCAGCGAACCGGACAGGGGTGCGGAGCCCCAGCATTTT	CASSEPDRGAEPQHF
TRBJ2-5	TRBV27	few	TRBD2	TGTGCCAGCAGTTCTCGCCGGGAGGGGGAGACCCAGTACTTC	CASSSRREGETQYF
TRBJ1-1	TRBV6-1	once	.	TGTGCCAGCAGGAAGGAGGGAGGCACTGAAGCTTTCTTT	CASRKEGGTEAFF
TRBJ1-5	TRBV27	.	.	TGTGCCAGCAGTTTGGGCAGCTTTGGGCCCCAGCATTTT	CASSLGSFGPQHF
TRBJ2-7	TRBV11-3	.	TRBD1	TGTGCCAGCAGCTCACGGACAGGCAGCGAGCAGTACTTC	CASSSRTGSEQYF
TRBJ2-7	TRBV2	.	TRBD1	TGTGCCACCTCACCCGGGGGGGGACAGGGGGGCCACGAGCAGTACTTC	CATSPGGGQGGHEQYF
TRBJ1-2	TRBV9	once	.	TGTGCCAGCAGCGGAACAGGACCGGGGGTCTATGGCTACACCTTC	CASSGTGPGVYGYTF
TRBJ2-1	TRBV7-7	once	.	TGTGCCAGCAGCCCCGGGAACCATGAGCAGTTCTTC	CASSPGNHEQFF
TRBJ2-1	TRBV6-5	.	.	TGTGCCAGCAGCGCCAGGCATGCCAATGAGCAGTTCTTC	CASSARHANEQFF
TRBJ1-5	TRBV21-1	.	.	TGTGCCAGCAGCGCCGGGAAAGGGGACAGGCATCACCCATATAGCAATCAGCCCCAGCATTTT	CASSAGKGDRHHPYSNQPQHF
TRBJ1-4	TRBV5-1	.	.	TGCGCCAGCAGCTTGATCCCCCGACAGGAAAAACTGTTTTTT	CASSLIPRQEKLFF
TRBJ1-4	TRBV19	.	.	TGTGCCAGTAGTGTTTGGGGCTACGGGAATGAAAAACTGTTTTTT	CASSVWGYGNEKLFF
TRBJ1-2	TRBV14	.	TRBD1	TGTGCCAGCAGCCCGGACAGGACCTATGGCTACACCTTC	CASSPDRTYGYTF
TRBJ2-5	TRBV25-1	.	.	TGTGCCAGCAGTGAACCCCACTGGCAAGAGACCCAGTACTTC	CASSEPHWQETQYF
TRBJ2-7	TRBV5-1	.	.	TGCGCCAGCAGCTTGATGGAGGGTAGCTCCTACGAGCAGTACTTC	CASSLMEGSSYEQYF
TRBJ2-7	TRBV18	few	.	TGTGCCAGCTCACCAAGTGTCAGCAGGTTCTACGAGCAGTACTTC	CASSPSVSRFYEQYF
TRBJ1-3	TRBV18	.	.	TGTGCCAGCTCACCGGCCCGAGCGGGCACCATATATTTT	CASSPARAGTIYF
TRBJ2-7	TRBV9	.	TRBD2	TGTGCCAGCAGCCCGTCGGCGGGGGGAAGCGAGCAGTACTTC	CASSPSAGGSEQYF
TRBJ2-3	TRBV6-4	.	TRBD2	TGTGCCAGCAGTACGACTAGCGGGAGTACAGATACGCAGTATTTT	CASSTTSGSTDTQYF
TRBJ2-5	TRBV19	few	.	TGTGCCAGTAGTTCCGGGAGAGAGACCCAGTACTTC	CASSSGRETQYF
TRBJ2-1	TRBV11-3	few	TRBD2	TGTGCCAGCAGCTTAGGATTGGTACTAGCGGGAGATCAGTACAATGAGCAGTTCTTC	CASSLGLVLAGDQYNEQFF
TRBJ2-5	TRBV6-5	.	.	TGTGCCAGCAGTTACTCTGCGGGGCAAGAGACCCAGTACTTC	CASSYSAGQETQYF
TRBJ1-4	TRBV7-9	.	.	TGTGCCAGCAGCCCTCGGCGGTTAACTAATGAAAAACTGTTTTTT	CASSPRRLTNEKLFF
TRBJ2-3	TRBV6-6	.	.	TGTGCCAGCAGGACGCGTGGTGGGAGCCCCCCAGATACGCAGTATTTT	CASRTRGGSPPDTQYF
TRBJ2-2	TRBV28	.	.	TGTGCCAGCAGTTTGAGCAACACCGGGGAGCTGTTTTTT	CASSLSNTGELFF
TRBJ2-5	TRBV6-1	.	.	TGTGCCAGCAGTGAAATGGGCGGACTATTCGGGGAGACCCAGTACTTC	CASSEMGGLFGETQYF
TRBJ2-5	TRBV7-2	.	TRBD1	TGTGCCAGCAGCCGGGACAGACAAGAGACCCAGTACTTC	CASSRDRQETQYF
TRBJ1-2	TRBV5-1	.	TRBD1	TGCGCCAGCAGCCCTGGGACAGTTTTCTATGGCTACACCTTC	CASSPGTVFYGYTF
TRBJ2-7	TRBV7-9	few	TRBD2	TGTGCCAGCAGCCCCGCCGGGACTAGCGCCCCGGAGCAGTACTTC	CASSPAGTSAPEQYF
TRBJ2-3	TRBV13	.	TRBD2	TGTGCCAGCAGCGGCCTCAGGGAGCGGGGCCCCACAGATACGCAGTATTTT	CASSGLRERGPTDTQYF